The next 31 T cell receptor beta chains were all read from a single sample in a study of beta chain features in type 1 diabetes. General study points: Among patients with Type 1 diabetes, TCRB CDR3s were moderately but significantly shorter in every one of the four CD4+ subsets.

All of the isolated RNA was reverse transcribed, so expressed TCRB transcripts were sequenced. Profiling relied on immunoSEQ multiplex PCR, and the TCRdb table lists in-frame clones only, not all of them. The profile shows 150,000 to 200,000 clones, 8% to 9.5% of them singletons. No antigen has been assigned to these receptors. Material: central memory CD4+ T cells from blood. The source of these receptors is a woman younger than 30 with type 1 diabetes.

The genes are TRBV10-3 and TRBJ2-7, with D possibly TRBD2 on 6 matching bases. CDR3 length equals 15 residues. The germline V and J ends were trimmed by 3 bases and 0 bases, with 12 bases remaining between them. From germline, CDR1 is ENHRY and CDR2 SYGVKD. The DNA for the CDR3 is TGTGCCATCAGTGAAACTAGCTCGGACTCCTACGAGCAGTACTTC. It yields the protein CAISETSSDSYEQYF.

This clone was observed a few times. The rearrangement links TRBV5-1 to TRBJ2-1; D might be TRBD2 (5 bases). Looked up from germline, CDR1 is SGHRS and CDR2 is YFSETQ. This CDR3 spans 14 amino acids. V was pared by 3 bases and J by 5 bases, with 12 bases between. CDR3: CASSSGGRNNEQFF. In DNA form, the CDR3 reads TGCGCCAGCAGCTCCGGAGGCAGGAACAATGAGCAGTTCTTC.

This clone has only a few counts. The chain joins TRBV11-2 to TRBJ2-7; the match to TRBD1 covers 12 bases. The CDR3 contains 14 residues. The germline CDR1 and CDR2 sequences are SGHAT and FQNNGV. V lost 5 bases and J lost 6; bases outside the gene matches: 5. Written as DNA, the CDR3 is TGTGCCAGCAGCCCGGGACAGGGGGCTCTCGAGCAGTACTTC. Translation gives CASSPGQGALEQYF.

This clone was counted only a few times. The J gene is TRBJ2-3, the V gene TRBV18; 7 nucleotides agree with TRBD1. Germline V gives CDR1 KGHSH, CDR2 LQKENI. The CDR3 sequence is 17 residues long. J lost 1 base, V lost 2 bases, and 9 bases had no gene match. The CDR3 nucleotides read TGTGCCAGCTCACCAAGAGTTTCGACAGGGCGCACAGATACGCAGTATTTT. Amino acid sequence: CASSPRVSTGRTDTQYF.

This clone was detected only a few times. The V call is TRBV28, the J call TRBJ2-7; 8 nucleotides agree with TRBD1. Germline loops: CDR1 MDHEN, CDR2 SYDVKM. The CDR3 totals 14 residues. V lost 1 base and J lost 6; bases outside the gene matches: 5. This chain's CDR3 is CASSLFRDRPEQYF. The CDR3 DNA sequence: TGTGCCAGCAGTTTATTTCGGGACAGGCCCGAGCAGTACTTC.

This clone occurred a few times. This chain joins TRBV5-1 and TRBJ1-2; TRBD1 matches 10 bases. The germline V gene encodes CDR1 SGHRS and CDR2 YFSETQ. This CDR3 comprises 14 residues. V shed 0 bases and J 8 bases; nucleotides not matched to a gene: 4. The CDR3 DNA reads as TGCGCCAGCAGCTTGGGACAGGGGGCTCAAGGCTACACCTTC. It specifies CASSLGQGAQGYTF.

In this sample, this clone turned up a few times. Other nucleotide sequences from this sample produce the same CDR3. This rearrangement joins TRBV30 to TRBJ2-3; TRBD2 might be the D (6 bases). V lost 3 bases to trimming and J lost 3 bases, with 10 bases between them. The CDR3 totals 13 residues. Germline CDR1 is GTSNPN and CDR2 is SVGIG (reference sequence). The CDR3 nucleotides read TGTGCCTGGAGCGGGAGCGGGACAGATACGCAGTATTTT. Translated: CAWSGSGTDTQYF.

This chain connects TRBV5-6 to TRBJ1-5, with 10 positions matching TRBD1. Germline assignment: CDR1 SGHDT and CDR2 YYEEEE. The trim removed 4 bases at V and 7 bases at J, leaving 8 bases unmatched. This CDR3 comprises 15 residues. As DNA, the CDR3 is TGTGCCAGCAGCCCGTGGGGACAGGGGACACAGCCCCAGCATTTT. Amino acid sequence: CASSPWGQGTQPQHF. Variable domain in full (rest from reference TRBV5-6 and TRBJ1-5): DAGVTQSPTHLIKTRGQQVTLRCSPKSGHDTVSWYQQALGQGPQFIFQYYEEEERQRGNFPDRFSGHQFPNYSSELNVNALLLGDSALYLCASSPWGQGTQPQHFGDGTRLSIL.

This clone was counted a few times. Mismatch with germline at one junction end may stem from a read error. This chain connects TRBV5-1 to TRBJ2-5; D may be TRBD2 (5 bases). The CDR3 extends over 13 amino acids. Germline CDR1 is SGHRS and CDR2 is YFSETQ. The CDR3 DNA sequence: TGTGCCAGCACCTCGGGATTCAGGGAGACCCAGTACTTC. Translated, it gives CASTSGFRETQYF. Together with reference TRBV5-1 and TRBJ2-5, the CDR3 gives the full variable domain: KAGVTQTPRYLIKTRGQQVTLSCSPISGHRSVSWYQQTPGQGLQFLFEYFSETQRNKGNFPGRFSGRQFSNSRSEMNVSTLELGDSALYLCASTSGFRETQYFGPGTRLLVL.

This rearrangement joins TRBV6-5 to TRBJ1-1; no reliable D call. V was pared by 5 bases and J by 0 bases, with 13 bases between. The CDR3 is 15 residues long. Germline V gene lookup returns CDR1 MNHEY and CDR2 SVGAGI. This CDR3 reads CASSGNPGMNTEAFF. The CDR3 nucleotides are TGTGCCAGCAGTGGGAATCCGGGGATGAACACTGAAGCTTTCTTT.

Only a few counts were recorded for this clone. Other DNA sequences within the sample encode an identical CDR3. The chain joins TRBV5-1 to TRBJ2-3, with D possibly matching TRBD2 (6 bases). V was trimmed by 4 bases and J by 1 base, leaving 10 bases between them. Germline assignment: CDR1 SGHRS and CDR2 YFSETQ. The CDR3 covers 14 residues. The CDR3 DNA is TGCGCCAGCAGCCCGGGGACTGGCACAGATACGCAGTATTTT. Its translation: CASSPGTGTDTQYF.

The genes are TRBV7-2 and TRBJ2-5; the D gene is possibly TRBD2 (6 bases). CDR1 and CDR2 (germline): SGHTA, FQGNSA. This CDR3 is 13 amino acids long. V shed 5 bases and J shed 5 bases, with 12 bases lying between them. DNA of the CDR3: TGTGCCAGCAGCCGAGACAGCGGGGAGACCCAGTACTTC. This translates into CASSRDSGETQYF. The entire variable domain, with the rest obtained from reference TRBV7-2 and TRBJ2-5, is as follows: GAGVSQSPSNKVTEKGKDVELRCDPISGHTALYWYRQSLGQGLEFLIYFQGNSAPDKSGLPSDRFSAERTGGSVSTLTIQRTQQEDSAVYLCASSRDSGETQYFGPGTRLLVL.

This clone appeared many times. The chain uses TRBV4-2 and TRBJ2-7; TRBD2 might be the D (6 bases). The V end lost 4 bases, the J end lost 2 bases, and 18 bases lay between the germline ends. The length of the CDR3 is 16 residues. Germline values: CDR1 LGHNA, CDR2 YNFKEQ. The CDR3 region has the DNA TGTGCCAGCAGCCCTTCGATGAATAGCGGACCCTACGAGCAGTACTTC. Translated, it gives CASSPSMNSGPYEQYF.

The rearrangement links TRBV7-9 to TRBJ1-2, with D possibly matching TRBD1 (6 bases). CDR1 and CDR2 from the germline V gene are SEHNR and FQNEAQ (reference sequence). The germline V and J ends were trimmed by 0 bases and 6 bases, with 14 bases remaining between them. CDR3 length equals 15 residues. Here the CDR3 DNA reads TGTGCCAGCAGCTTAGCGATAGGACAGACAAATGGCTACACCTTC. Translated, it gives CASSLAIGQTNGYTF.

This clone has a handful of counts. This chain connects TRBV7-2 to TRBJ1-2; 8 bases line up with TRBD1. The junction had 8 bases not matched to a gene; V was cut back by 2 bases and J by 6 bases. The germline gives CDR1 SGHTA, CDR2 FQGNSA. The CDR3 has 15 amino acids. This chain's CDR3 is CASSLLETGEHGYTF. DNA for the CDR3: TGTGCCAGCAGCTTATTGGAGACAGGGGAGCATGGCTACACCTTC.

The table lists this clone with many counts. The chain carries TRBV10-3 and TRBJ1-2; tentative D call: TRBD1 (6 bases). Per germline, CDR1 ENHRY and CDR2 SYGVKD. V was clipped by 0 bases and J by 8 bases, with 10 bases between them. The CDR3 sequence is 13 residues long. This CDR3 is CAISESGQRGYTF. CDR3 bases: TGTGCCATCAGTGAGTCCGGACAGCGGGGCTACACCTTC.

The chain combines TRBV4-3 with TRBJ2-1, with 10 positions matching TRBD2. This CDR3 spans 17 amino acids. V was pared by 0 bases and J by 3 bases, with 5 bases of the junction left unmatched. CDR1 and CDR2 (germline): LGHNA, YSLEER. CDR3 in DNA: TGCGCCAGCAGCCAAGATGTAGCGGGGGGACTCTACAATGAGCAGTTCTTC. Its protein product is CASSQDVAGGLYNEQFF.

The chain couples TRBV5-6 to TRBJ1-2, with D maybe TRBD1 (6 bases). CDR3 length: 16 amino acids. Deletions cut 5 bases from V and 1 base from J, with 18 bases between. Germline V CDR1 and CDR2: SGHDT, YYEEEE. The CDR3 is CASSGGRTAVNYGYTF. CDR3 in DNA: TGTGCCAGCAGTGGGGGCCGGACAGCAGTTAACTATGGCTACACCTTC.

The rearrangement joins TRBV5-1 to TRBJ2-3; the D is unclear. The CDR3 spans 17 residues. Trimming left V 4 bases short and J 0 bases short, with 18 bases between. Germline CDR1 reads SGHRS; CDR2 reads YFSETQ. The chain's CDR3 is CASSRFSVSSSTDTQYF. In nucleotides, the CDR3 is TGCGCCAGCAGCCGTTTCAGCGTGAGTAGCAGCACAGATACGCAGTATTTT.

This clone appeared a few times. V usage is TRBV4-3 and J usage is TRBJ2-4; D gene ambiguous. Trimming shortened V by 3 bases and J by 5 bases, and 14 bases separated the two germline ends. This CDR3 has 15 residues. Germline values: CDR1 LGHNA, CDR2 YSLEER. The CDR3 DNA follows: TGCGCCAGCAGCCAGTCAGGCCAACCACAAAACATTCAGTACTTC. Translating it yields CASSQSGQPQNIQYF.

In its sample, this clone was seen many times. The CDR3 DNA reads as TGCGCCAGCAGCTTGGGGCGGGGAGCGGAGACCCAGTACTTC. Translating gives CASSLGRGAETQYF. The chain recombines TRBV5-1 with TRBJ2-5; D perhaps matches TRBD2 (6 bases). V lost 0 bases to trimming and J lost 5 bases, with 11 bases between them. Germline V gene lookup returns CDR1 SGHRS and CDR2 YFSETQ. The CDR3 spans 14 residues.

This clone was observed many times. This chain uses TRBV2 with TRBJ2-5; the D gene is possibly TRBD2 (6 bases). The CDR3 runs to 12 residues. The V end was cut by 4 bases, the J end by 4 bases, with 7 bases between. CDR1 SNHLY and CDR2 FYNNEI come from the germline V gene. CDR3 protein: CASSGLGETQYF. The CDR3 bases are TGTGCCAGCAGTGGACTAGGAGAGACCCAGTACTTC.

This clone was counted only a few times. The gene calls are TRBV7-8 and TRBJ2-5; 8 bases map to TRBD2. The CDR3 consists of 15 residues. Germline V gives CDR1 SGHVS, CDR2 FQNEAQ. The V segment lost 7 bases and the J segment 9 bases; nucleotides outside the gene matches: 16. The CDR3 bases are TGTGCCAGCACCAAAAGGTTCGGGATCGGGAGGGCCCAGTACTTC. Translating gives CASTKRFGIGRAQYF.

The gene calls are TRBV4-1 and TRBJ1-1; possible D gene TRBD1, 6 bases. V shed 2 bases and J shed 3 bases, with 10 bases lying between them. CDR1 is MGHRA, CDR2 YSYEKL, per germline. The CDR3 has 14 amino acids. CDR3 DNA: TGCGCCAGCAGCCAAACGCAGGGGCACACTGAAGCTTTCTTT. The encoded protein is CASSQTQGHTEAFF.

This clone was observed a few times. This sequence joins TRBV7-6 and TRBJ2-7; 7 bases agree with TRBD1. Germline CDR1 is SGHVS and CDR2 is FNYEAQ. The CDR3 contains 15 residues. Trimming at V came to 6 bases and at J to 0 bases, leaving 8 bases not matched to a gene. The CDR3 loop is CASSSAGDSSYEQYF. CDR3 nucleotides: TGTGCCAGCAGTTCGGCCGGGGACAGCTCCTACGAGCAGTACTTC. The whole variable domain, remainder taken from reference TRBV7-6 and TRBJ2-7, is GAGVSQSPRYKVTKRGQDVALRCDPISGHVSLYWYRQALGQGPEFLTYFNYEAQQDKSGLPNDRFSAERPEGSISTLTIQRTEQRDSAMYRCASSSAGDSSYEQYFGPGTRLTVT.

The chain carries TRBV5-1 and TRBJ1-5; 10 bases are shared with TRBD1. The CDR3 contains 14 residues. Per germline, CDR1 SGHRS and CDR2 YFSETQ. The junction had 2 bases not matched to a gene; V was cut back by 4 bases and J by 4 bases. The CDR3 bases are TGCGCCAGCAGCGAGGGACAGGGGAATCAGCCCCAGCATTTT. Translating gives CASSEGQGNQPQHF.

The chain recombines TRBV4-2 with TRBJ1-3, with 10 bases aligning to TRBD1. The CDR3 length is 15 residues. From germline, CDR1 is LGHNA and CDR2 YNFKEQ. V shed 4 bases and J 4 bases; nucleotides not matched to a gene: 4. The CDR3 DNA reads as TGTGCCAGCAGCCGACCGGGACAGGGGGGAAACACCATATATTTT. Amino acid sequence: CASSRPGQGGNTIYF.

V is TRBV18 and J is TRBJ2-7; 9 bases are a match to TRBD2. V lost 3 bases, J lost 6 bases, and 15 bases stayed unmatched. Germline V gene data show CDR1 as KGHSH and CDR2 as LQKENI. CDR3 size: 17 residues. In nucleotides, the CDR3 is TGTGCCAGCTCACCCCAGTGGCGGGGGGGCGCTGGCGGCGAGCAGTACTTC. It yields the protein CASSPQWRGGAGGEQYF.

In this sample, this clone turned up a few times. This chain uses TRBV28 with TRBJ2-1; 7 bases agree with TRBD2. Germline values: CDR1 MDHEN, CDR2 SYDVKM. The CDR3 extends over 12 amino acids. With 6 bases clipped from V and 9 bases from J, the junction kept 5 bases outside the gene matches. The CDR3 spells CASSLPGGEQFF. The DNA for the CDR3 is TGTGCCAGCAGCCTCCCGGGAGGTGAGCAGTTCTTC.

The chain uses TRBV6-1 and TRBJ1-2; no firm D call. CDR1 is MNHNS, CDR2 SASEGT, per germline. CDR3 size: 11 residues. Deletions cut 0 bases from V and 12 bases from J, with 8 bases between. The CDR3 DNA sequence: TGTGCCAGCAGTGAAGCGGGAGGCCACACCTTC. Protein: CASSEAGGHTF.

The chain couples TRBV10-3 to TRBJ2-7; D perhaps matches TRBD1 (6 bases). This CDR3 region has 11 residues. Germline V CDR1 and CDR2: ENHRY, SYGVKD. Trimming pared 6 bases from V and 6 bases from J, leaving 9 bases between. For the CDR3, the DNA is TGTGCCATCAGCGGACAGACCGAGCAGTACTTC. This translates into CAISGQTEQYF.